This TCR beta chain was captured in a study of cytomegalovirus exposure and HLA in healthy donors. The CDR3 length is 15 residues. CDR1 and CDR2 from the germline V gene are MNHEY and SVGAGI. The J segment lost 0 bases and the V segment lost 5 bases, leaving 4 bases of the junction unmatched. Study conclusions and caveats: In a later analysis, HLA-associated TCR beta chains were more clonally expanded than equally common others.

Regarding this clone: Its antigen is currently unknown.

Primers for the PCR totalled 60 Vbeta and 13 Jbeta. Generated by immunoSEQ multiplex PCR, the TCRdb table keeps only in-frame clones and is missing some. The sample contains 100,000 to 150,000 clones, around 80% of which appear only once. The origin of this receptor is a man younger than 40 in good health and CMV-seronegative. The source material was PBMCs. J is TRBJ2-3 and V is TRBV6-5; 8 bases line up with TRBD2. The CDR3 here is CASSRLAYSTDTQYF. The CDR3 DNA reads TGTGCCAGCAGTAGACTAGCGTATAGCACAGATACGCAGTATTTT.